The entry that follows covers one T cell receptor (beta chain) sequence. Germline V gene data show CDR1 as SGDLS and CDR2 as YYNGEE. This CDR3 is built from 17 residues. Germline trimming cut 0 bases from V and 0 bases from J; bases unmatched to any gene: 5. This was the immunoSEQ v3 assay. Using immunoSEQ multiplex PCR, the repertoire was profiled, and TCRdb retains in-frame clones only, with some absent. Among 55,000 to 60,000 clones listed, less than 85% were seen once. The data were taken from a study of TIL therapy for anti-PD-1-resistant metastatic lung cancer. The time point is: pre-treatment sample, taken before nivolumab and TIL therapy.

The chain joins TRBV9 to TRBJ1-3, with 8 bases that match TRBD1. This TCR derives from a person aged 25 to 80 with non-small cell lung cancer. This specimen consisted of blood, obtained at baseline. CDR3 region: CASSVALGQGSGNTIYF. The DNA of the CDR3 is TGTGCCAGCAGCGTAGCCCTAGGACAGGGCTCTGGAAACACCATATATTTT. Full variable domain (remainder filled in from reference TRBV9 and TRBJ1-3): DSGVTQTPKHLITATGQRVTLRCSPRSGDLSVYWYQQSLDQGLQFLIQYYNGEERAKGNILERFSAQQFPDLHSELNLSSLELGDSALYFCASSVALGQGSGNTIYFGEGSWLTVV.